A selection of T cell receptor beta chains follows, all from one sample in a study of a mutant IDH1 vaccine in newly diagnosed glioma. What these receptors recognize is not known. Sequencing used immunoSEQ multiplex PCR; TCRdb keeps in-frame clones, though not all of them. The sample carries about 45,000 clones, 85% to 95% recorded once. Sequences were derived from PBMCs, sampled from a glioma patient whose treatment included an IDH1 peptide vaccine. The receptors originated from a man aged 45-60 years with glioma. Both conserved end residues are part of each CDR3. The D gene is left open where the match is weak. Some rows have no size entry. The others give once, few or many, or a class for an expanded clone.

D gene,J gene,clone size,V gene,CDR3 DNA,CDR3 protein
NA,TRBJ1-4,NA,TRBV6-6,TGTGCCAGCAGTTATACTGGGGCGGCTGAAAAACTGTTTTTT,CASSYTGAAEKLFF
NA,TRBJ2-7,NA,TRBV4-2,TGTGCCAGCAGCCGTTCCGGGACGAACGGAGACGAGCAGTACTTC,CASSRSGTNGDEQYF
TRBD1,TRBJ1-2,NA,TRBV30,TGTGCCTGGAGTCCGGGACAGGGAGCATCCTATGGCTACACCTTC,CAWSPGQGASYGYTF
TRBD2,TRBJ2-7,NA,TRBV4-1,TGCGCCAGCAGCCAAGCACTAGCGGGTGAAACCTACGAGCAGTACTTC,CASSQALAGETYEQYF
NA,TRBJ2-1,NA,TRBV5-4,TGTGCCAGCAGCTTGTGGCAGGGCCATGAGCAGTTCTTC,CASSLWQGHEQFF
NA,TRBJ1-5,NA,TRBV2,TGTGCCAGCAGACGACAGCCTATGTGGCCCCAGCATTTT,CASRRQPMWPQHF
NA,TRBJ1-4,NA,TRBV5-1,TGCGCCAGCAGAAGAGCCACCGCACCACAAAATGAAAAACTGTTTTTT,CASRRATAPQNEKLFF
TRBD1,TRBJ2-1,NA,TRBV5-1,TGCGCCAGCAGCGGGACAGGGGAACAGTTCTTC,CASSGTGEQFF
TRBD2,TRBJ2-2,NA,TRBV10-3,TGTGCCATCAGTGGGGGGGGACTAGCGGGGCCCGGGGAGCTGTTTTTT,CAISGGGLAGPGELFF
NA,TRBJ2-1,NA,TRBV29-1,TGCAGCGTTGCGGCACAGGGAGGAAATGAGCAGTTCTTC,CSVAAQGGNEQFF
NA,TRBJ2-1,NA,TRBV27,TGTGCCAGCAGTTTATCCCCAACCGGCAATGAGCAGTTCTTC,CASSLSPTGNEQFF
NA,TRBJ1-1,NA,TRBV29-1,TGCAGCGTTGACGGGGCCGATGGACGGACTGAAGCTTTCTTT,CSVDGADGRTEAFF
NA,TRBJ2-5,NA,TRBV2,TGTGCCAGCAGTGAAGACGGGAGTTTCGAGACCCAGTACTTC,CASSEDGSFETQYF
NA,TRBJ2-6,NA,TRBV19,TGTGCCAGTAGTACTGGGGCCAACGTCCTGACTTTC,CASSTGANVLTF
TRBD2,TRBJ2-7,NA,TRBV5-6,TGTGCCAGCAGCTCTAAGCGGGAGGGGCCCTCCTACGAGCAGTACTTC,CASSSKREGPSYEQYF
NA,TRBJ1-4,once,TRBV30,TGTGCCTGGAGGCAGAGGGGGGGGGAAAAACTGTTTTTT,CAWRQRGGEKLFF
NA,TRBJ2-5,NA,TRBV11-3,TGTGCCAGCAGCCGGGACACTCAAGAGACCCAGTACTTC,CASSRDTQETQYF
TRBD1,TRBJ1-5,NA,TRBV28,TGTGCCAGCAGCGCAGGGGGCCGCGATTATCAGCCCCAGCATTTT,CASSAGGRDYQPQHF
TRBD1,TRBJ2-5,few,TRBV11-2,TGTGCCAGCAGCTGGCGGACAGGGGGTGAGACCCAGTACTTC,CASSWRTGGETQYF
NA,TRBJ1-3,NA,TRBV5-6,TGTGCCAGCAGCCGCATGGTCGGTTCCGGAAACACCATATATTTT,CASSRMVGSGNTIYF